This TCR beta chain was sequenced during a study of blood T cell repertoires in COVID-19. About the research overall: Acute-phase and convalescent COVID-19 samples originated in the United States, Italy and Spain. From T cells, B-cell-depleted T cells, or PBMCs came the material, which was cDNA or gDNA.

The CDR3 covers 16 residues. With 6 bases clipped from V and 5 bases from J, the junction kept 14 bases outside the gene matches. The V gene's germline CDR1 is LNHDA and CDR2 SQIVND (reference sequence). In the authors' workflow: Amplification of reference gene primers was used by the study to estimate nucleated cell counts. Measured with immunoSEQ multiplex PCR; TCRdb has only the in-frame clones, and not every one. The V and J calls and clone size are taken from that table; D and trimming were inferred from the DNA. This table holds approximately 150,000 clones, about 80% found once. Sequencing input: peripheral blood. The rearrangement uses TRBV19 and TRBJ2-3; 7 bases fit TRBD2. This receptor was taken from a man aged 65 to 79 with acute or convalescent COVID-19. CDR3 DNA sequence: TGTGCCAGTAGCCCGTTAGAGGCTGGGGAGGGAGATACGCAGTATTTT. It is translated as CASSPLEAGEGDTQYF.